The following is a TCR beta chain sequence with its context. This CDR3 has 13 amino acids. V was clipped by 5 bases and J by 7 bases, with 12 bases between them. Germline V gene data show CDR1 as MNHNY and CDR2 as SVGAGI (reference sequence). The sample is drawn from a study of shared clonotypes between healthy human individuals. Data came from immunoSEQ multiplex PCR; TCRdb stores just in-frame clones and leaves some out. The table has 2 million to 2.5 million clones, about 90% seen once. This clonotype originated in a man aged 18-30 years in good health. Some clones in this sample may be carry-over from other donors' samples. Sequenced sample: naive CD4+ T cells from PBMCs. The subset: CD45RA+ positively selected. The chain employs TRBV6-6 and TRBJ2-1; D may be TRBD1 (5 bases). Here the CDR3 DNA reads TGTGCCAGCAGTCTCCCTAAGGGGAATGAGCAGTTCTTC. Residues: CASSLPKGNEQFF.